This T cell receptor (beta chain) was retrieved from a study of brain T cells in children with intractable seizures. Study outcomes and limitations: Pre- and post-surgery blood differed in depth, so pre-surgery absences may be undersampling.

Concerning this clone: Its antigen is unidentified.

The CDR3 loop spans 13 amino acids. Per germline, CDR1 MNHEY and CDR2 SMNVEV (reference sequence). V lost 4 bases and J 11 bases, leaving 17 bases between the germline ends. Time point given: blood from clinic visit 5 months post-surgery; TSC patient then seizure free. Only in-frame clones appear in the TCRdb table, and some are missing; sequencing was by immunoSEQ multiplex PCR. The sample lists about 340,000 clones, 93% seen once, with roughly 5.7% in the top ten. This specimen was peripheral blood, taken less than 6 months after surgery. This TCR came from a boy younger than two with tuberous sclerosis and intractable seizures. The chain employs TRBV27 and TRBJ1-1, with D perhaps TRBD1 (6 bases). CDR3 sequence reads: CASSSHPTGYAFF. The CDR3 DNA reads TGTGCCAGCAGTTCCCACCCTACAGGGTATGCTTTCTTT.